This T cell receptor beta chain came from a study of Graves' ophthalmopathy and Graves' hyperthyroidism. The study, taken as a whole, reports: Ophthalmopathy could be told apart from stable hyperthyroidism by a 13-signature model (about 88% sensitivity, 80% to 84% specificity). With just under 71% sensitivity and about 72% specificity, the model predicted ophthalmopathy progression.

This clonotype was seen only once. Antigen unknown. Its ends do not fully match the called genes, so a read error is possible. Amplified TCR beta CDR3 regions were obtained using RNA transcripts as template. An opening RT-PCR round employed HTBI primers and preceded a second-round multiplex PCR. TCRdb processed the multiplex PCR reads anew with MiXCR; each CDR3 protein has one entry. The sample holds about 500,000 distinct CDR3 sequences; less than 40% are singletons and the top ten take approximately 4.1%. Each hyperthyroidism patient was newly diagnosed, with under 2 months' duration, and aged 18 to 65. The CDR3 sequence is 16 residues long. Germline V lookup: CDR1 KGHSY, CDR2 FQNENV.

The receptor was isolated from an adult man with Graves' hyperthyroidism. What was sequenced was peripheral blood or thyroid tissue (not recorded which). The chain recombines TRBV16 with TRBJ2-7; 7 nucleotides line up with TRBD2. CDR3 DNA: TGTGCCAGCAGCCAATCGATGGGGGAGGGCCCCTACGGGCAGTACTTC. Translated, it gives CASSQSMGEGPYGQYF.